This T cell receptor (beta chain) was recovered during a study of blood T cells in healthy people across ages. V lost 5 bases to trimming and J lost 3 bases, with 16 bases between them. This CDR3 has 14 residues. Per germline, CDR1 DFQATT and CDR2 SNEGSKA (reference sequence). The authors ran a second PCR of 7 to 11 cycles using a sample-barcoded 5' primer and a J-beta primer mix. TCRdb recomputed calls from the 5' RACE reads with MiXCR, one row per CDR3 protein. There are hundreds of thousands of distinct CDR3 sequences in the sample; approximately 50% occur only once, and over 30% lies in the top ten.

The sequenced sample was blood. This TCR was recovered from a man between 60 and 70 years old in good health. V usage is TRBV20-1 and J usage is TRBJ1-1; a possible D gene is TRBD1 (6 bases). Here the CDR3 DNA reads TGCAGTGCTGCCGGGACAACCCAGGACACTGAAGCTTTCTTT. Protein: CSAAGTTQDTEAFF.